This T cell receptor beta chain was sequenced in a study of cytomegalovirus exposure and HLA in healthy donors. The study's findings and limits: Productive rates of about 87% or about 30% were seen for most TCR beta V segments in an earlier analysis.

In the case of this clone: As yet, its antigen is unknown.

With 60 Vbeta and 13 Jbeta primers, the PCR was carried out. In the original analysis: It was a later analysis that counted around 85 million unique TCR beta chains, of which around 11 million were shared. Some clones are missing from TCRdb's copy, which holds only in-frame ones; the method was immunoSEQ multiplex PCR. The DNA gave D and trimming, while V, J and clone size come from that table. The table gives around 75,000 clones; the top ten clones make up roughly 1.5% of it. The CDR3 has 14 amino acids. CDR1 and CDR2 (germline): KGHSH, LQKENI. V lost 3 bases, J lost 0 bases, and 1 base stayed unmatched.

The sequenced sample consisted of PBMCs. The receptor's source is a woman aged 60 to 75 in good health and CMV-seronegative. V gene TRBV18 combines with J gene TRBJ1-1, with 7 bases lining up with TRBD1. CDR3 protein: CASSPGTVNTEAFF. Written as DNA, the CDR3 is TGTGCCAGCTCACCGGGGACAGTGAACACTGAAGCTTTCTTT.